One sample yielded the 26 T cell receptor beta chains listed below, sequenced in a study of cytomegalovirus exposure and HLA in healthy donors. Using immunoSEQ multiplex PCR, the repertoire was profiled, and TCRdb retains in-frame clones only, with some absent. Of 200,000 to 250,000 clones listed, almost 90% were seen once; the top ten hold about 2.9%. Sequenced sample: PBMCs. These receptors originate from a woman aged 18-29 years in good health and CMV-seronegative.

The rearrangement joins TRBV27 to TRBJ2-7; 10 bases map to TRBD1. Germline V gene lookup returns CDR1 MNHEY and CDR2 SMNVEV (reference sequence). The trim removed 4 bases at V and 5 bases at J, leaving 8 bases unmatched. There are 15 residues in the CDR3. The DNA of the CDR3 is TGTGCCAGCAGTTCCCCGGGACAGGGGATCGACGAGCAGTACTTC. Its translation: CASSSPGQGIDEQYF.

The chain couples TRBV10-3 to TRBJ2-7, with 7 nucleotides matching TRBD2. The CDR3 is 16 amino acids. V shed 6 bases, J shed 4 bases, and the junction held 15 bases outside the gene matches. Germline assignment: CDR1 ENHRY and CDR2 SYGVKD. The CDR3 spells CAIRADSGFKIYEQYF. DNA of the CDR3: TGTGCCATCAGGGCTGATAGCGGGTTTAAAATTTACGAGCAGTACTTC.

V and J are TRBV5-4 and TRBJ2-5; TRBD2 matches 13 bases. The CDR3 is 16 residues long. The germline V gene has CDR1 SGHNT and CDR2 YYREEE (reference sequence). Losses at the gene ends were 4 bases for V and 5 bases for J; bases not matched to a gene: 8. CDR3 in amino acids: CASSLRGLAGAETQYF. DNA of the CDR3: TGTGCCAGCAGCCTACGAGGACTAGCGGGAGCTGAGACCCAGTACTTC.

V is TRBV29-1 and J is TRBJ2-7; 9 positions agree with TRBD2. V gave up 2 bases and J gave up 3 bases; unmatched junction bases: 5. The germline gives CDR1 SQVTM, CDR2 ANQGSEA. This CDR3 region has 14 residues. This CDR3 reads CSVESPTSGYEQYF. CDR3 nucleotide sequence: TGCAGCGTTGAAAGCCCGACTAGCGGCTACGAGCAGTACTTC.

The rearrangement uses TRBV28 and TRBJ1-2; 7 bases fit TRBD1. Germline-derived CDR1 and CDR2 are MDHEN and SYDVKM. The CDR3 is made up of 15 amino acids. J lost 4 bases, V lost 3 bases, and 8 bases had no gene match. CDR3 in DNA: TGTGCCAGCAGTTTCCCAGGGGGTGAGAGCTATGGCTACACCTTC. Amino acid sequence: CASSFPGGESYGYTF.

The chain uses TRBV18 and TRBJ1-1, with D possibly TRBD1 on 5 matching bases. The CDR3 runs to 15 residues. V was pared by 4 bases and J by 4 bases, with 16 bases between. Germline CDR1 KGHSH, CDR2 LQKENI. The CDR3: CASSRQTKSGTEAFF. The CDR3 DNA reads as TGTGCCAGCTCACGACAGACAAAATCGGGCACTGAAGCTTTCTTT.

This rearrangement joins TRBV6-1 to TRBJ2-1, with TRBD2 matching 7 bases. Trimming cost V 6 bases and J 3 bases; bases outside gene matches: 5. The CDR3 is 14 residues long. Germline CDR1 and CDR2: MNHNS and SASEGT. CDR3 protein: CASSAGGFYNEQFF. Here the CDR3 DNA reads TGTGCCAGCAGCGCCGGGGGGTTCTACAATGAGCAGTTCTTC.

The rearrangement uses TRBV5-1 and TRBJ2-2; 8 positions match TRBD2. This CDR3 contains 16 residues. Per germline, CDR1 SGHRS and CDR2 YFSETQ. V lost 3 bases, J lost 0 bases, and 4 bases stayed unmatched. The CDR3 reads CASSSLAGSNTGELFF. The DNA of the CDR3 is TGCGCCAGCAGCTCGTTAGCGGGATCGAACACCGGGGAGCTGTTTTTT. The variable domain in full, completed from reference TRBV5-1 and TRBJ2-2, reads KAGVTQTPRYLIKTRGQQVTLSCSPISGHRSVSWYQQTPGQGLQFLFEYFSETQRNKGNFPGRFSGRQFSNSRSEMNVSTLELGDSALYLCASSSLAGSNTGELFFGEGSRLTVL.

V and J are TRBV4-1 and TRBJ2-1; 7 nucleotides match TRBD2. Germline lookup yields CDR1 MGHRA and CDR2 YSYEKL. Losses at the gene ends were 1 base for V and 2 bases for J; bases not matched to a gene: 2. This CDR3 spans 15 amino acids. The CDR3 reads CASSQALAAYNEQFF. In DNA, the CDR3 is TGCGCCAGCAGCCAAGCCCTAGCGGCCTACAATGAGCAGTTCTTC.

This clone appeared once. In the same sample, other DNA sequences code for this CDR3. The chain carries TRBV28 and TRBJ1-2, with D uncertain. Germline loops: CDR1 MDHEN, CDR2 SYDVKM. This CDR3 has 13 amino acids. The V end was cut by 1 base, the J end by 4 bases, with 7 bases between. The CDR3 nucleotides read TGTGCCAGCAGTTTATTAGCTCGCTATGGCTACACCTTC. Its protein product is CASSLLARYGYTF.

This chain links TRBV6-5 with TRBJ2-1; 7 bases map to TRBD2. Germline V gene data show CDR1 as MNHEY and CDR2 as SVGAGI. The length of the CDR3 is 15 residues. J was trimmed by 6 bases and V by 5 bases; bases with no gene match: 10. DNA for the CDR3: TGTGCCAGCAGTACCACTAGCGTGAAGATCAATGAGCAGTTCTTC. It translates to CASSTTSVKINEQFF.

For the CDR3, the DNA is TGCGCCAGCAGCCAAGGGGGAGGGGCTCCCTACGAGCAGTACTTC. Amino acid sequence: CASSQGGGAPYEQYF. The rearrangement joins TRBV4-1 to TRBJ2-7; 7 nucleotides align to TRBD2. Germline-derived CDR1 and CDR2 are MGHRA and YSYEKL. The CDR3 runs 15 residues. J was trimmed by 2 bases and V by 1 base; bases with no gene match: 5.

The V gene is TRBV5-6, the J gene TRBJ1-1, with 9 nucleotides matching TRBD1. The CDR3 covers 16 residues. Trimming took 3 bases from V and 2 from J; bases not matched to a gene: 8. The germline V gene encodes CDR1 SGHDT and CDR2 YYEEEE. The chain's CDR3 is CASSSGTGRSNTEAFF. In DNA, the CDR3 is TGTGCCAGCAGCTCGGGGACAGGGCGAAGTAACACTGAAGCTTTCTTT.

The CDR3 DNA follows: TGTGCCAGCAGCCCCCTATCCCGCGCGGGTGAGCAGTTCTTC. This encodes CASSPLSRAGEQFF. The chain uses TRBV7-2 and TRBJ2-1; a weak D match, TRBD2 (5 bases). From germline, CDR1 is SGHTA and CDR2 FQGNSA. Trimming left V 5 bases short and J 9 bases short, with 17 bases between. This CDR3 has 14 amino acids.

The rearrangement uses TRBV6-6 and TRBJ1-1; TRBD1 matches at 10 bases. This CDR3 region has 16 residues. The germline V gene has CDR1 MNHNY and CDR2 SVGAGI (reference sequence). The ends lost 6 bases at V and 3 bases at J; junction bases unmatched: 10. The CDR3 DNA is TGTGCCAGCAGAAAAGGGGACAGGGGTTCGTACACTGAAGCTTTCTTT. Amino acids: CASRKGDRGSYTEAFF.

The V gene is TRBV27, the J gene TRBJ2-3; 12 bases are shared with TRBD2. Germline CDR1 MNHEY, CDR2 SMNVEV (reference sequence). The V segment lost 2 bases and the J segment 1 base; nucleotides outside the gene matches: 7. The CDR3 covers 18 residues. CDR3 sequence (DNA): TGTGCCAGCAGTTTAGGGCTAGCGGGAGGGCCCCGCACAGATACGCAGTATTTT. Encoded protein: CASSLGLAGGPRTDTQYF.

This clone was found a few times. This sequence joins TRBV4-3 and TRBJ2-1; possible D gene TRBD1, 7 bases. Trimming took off 4 bases at V and 5 bases at J, with 18 bases between the two ends. CDR1 LGHNA and CDR2 YSLEER come from the germline V gene. CDR3 length: 16 amino acids. In DNA, the CDR3 is TGCGCCAGCAGCCTCGACAGGGTAGCGGTCAACAATGAGCAGTTCTTC. Encoded protein: CASSLDRVAVNNEQFF.

The chain is built from TRBV5-4 and TRBJ2-2, with TRBD1 matching over 8 bases. CDR3 length: 16 residues. V lost 0 bases to trimming and J lost 7 bases; unmatched junction nucleotides: 8. Germline V lookup: CDR1 SGHNT, CDR2 YYREEE (reference sequence). DNA for the CDR3: TGTGCCAGCAGCTTGGTAACAGGGGGATTAGGCGGGGAGCTGTTTTTT. It specifies CASSLVTGGLGGELFF.

The chain combines TRBV27 with TRBJ1-1, with D perhaps matching TRBD1 (5 bases). The germline V gene has CDR1 MNHEY and CDR2 SMNVEV (reference sequence). The CDR3 runs to 15 residues. The V gene lost 3 bases and the J gene lost 0 bases, with 11 bases spanning the gap. CDR3 region: CASSLAPGMNTEAFF. The CDR3 DNA reads as TGTGCCAGCAGTTTGGCTCCAGGGATGAACACTGAAGCTTTCTTT.

J is TRBJ2-2 and V is TRBV10-3, with TRBD1 matching over 10 bases. The ends lost 6 bases at V and 6 bases at J; junction bases unmatched: 4. From germline, CDR1 is ENHRY and CDR2 SYGVKD. The CDR3 is 14 residues long. DNA of the CDR3: TGTGCCATCAGGAAGGACAGGGGGTCCGGGGAGCTGTTTTTT. Protein sequence: CAIRKDRGSGELFF.

The chain combines TRBV10-1 with TRBJ1-2; TRBD1 is a possible D gene (6 bases). This CDR3 comprises 13 residues. Trimming removed 10 bases from V and 6 bases from J, with 18 bases in between. CDR1 and CDR2 from the germline V gene are WNHNN and SYGVQD (reference sequence). The chain's CDR3 is CANDLRGGDGYTF. Here the CDR3 DNA reads TGCGCCAACGACCTTAGGGGGGGCGATGGCTACACCTTC.

The chain combines TRBV28 with TRBJ2-1, with a weak D call TRBD2 (6 bases). Germline loops: CDR1 MDHEN, CDR2 SYDVKM. V was trimmed by 6 bases and J by 0 bases, leaving 12 bases between them. The CDR3 contains 15 residues. The CDR3 DNA reads as TGTGCCAGCAGCCAGCGGGCGAGCTCCTACAATGAGCAGTTCTTC. Residues: CASSQRASSYNEQFF.

The V gene is TRBV18, the J gene TRBJ2-1, with 8 bases lining up with TRBD2. The CDR3 runs to 17 residues. Germline lookup yields CDR1 KGHSH and CDR2 LQKENI. V trimming: 2 bases; J trimming: 7 bases; junction bases outside the gene matches: 13. CDR3 DNA: TGTGCCAGCTCACCAGGTCCGGGACTAGAGGTCAGGAATGAGCAGTTCTTC. Its protein product is CASSPGPGLEVRNEQFF.

V and J are TRBV9 and TRBJ2-3; 10 positions agree with TRBD2. CDR3 length: 15 residues. With 4 bases clipped from V and 6 bases from J, the junction kept 8 bases outside the gene matches. Germline lookup yields CDR1 SGDLS and CDR2 YYNGEE. CDR3 amino acids: CASSPPSGRGDTQYF. CDR3 nucleotide sequence: TGTGCCAGCAGCCCACCGAGCGGGAGGGGCGATACGCAGTATTTT.

CDR3 in amino acids: CASSSRQAGELFF. CDR3 DNA sequence: TGTGCCAGCTCATCACGACAGGCCGGGGAGCTGTTTTTT. V usage is TRBV18 and J usage is TRBJ2-2, with a weak D call TRBD1 (6 bases). The CDR3 length is 13 residues. V was cut by 5 bases and J by 6 bases, with 10 bases left in between. CDR1 KGHSH and CDR2 LQKENI come from the germline V gene.

This chain uses TRBV2 with TRBJ2-2; a possible D gene is TRBD2 (7 bases). CDR1 and CDR2 (germline): SNHLY, FYNNEI. The CDR3 sequence is 15 residues long. Trimming took off 7 bases at V and 3 bases at J, with 15 bases between the two ends. The CDR3 here is CASNRGGIDTGELFF. CDR3 bases: TGTGCCAGCAATAGGGGGGGGATTGACACCGGGGAGCTGTTTTTT.